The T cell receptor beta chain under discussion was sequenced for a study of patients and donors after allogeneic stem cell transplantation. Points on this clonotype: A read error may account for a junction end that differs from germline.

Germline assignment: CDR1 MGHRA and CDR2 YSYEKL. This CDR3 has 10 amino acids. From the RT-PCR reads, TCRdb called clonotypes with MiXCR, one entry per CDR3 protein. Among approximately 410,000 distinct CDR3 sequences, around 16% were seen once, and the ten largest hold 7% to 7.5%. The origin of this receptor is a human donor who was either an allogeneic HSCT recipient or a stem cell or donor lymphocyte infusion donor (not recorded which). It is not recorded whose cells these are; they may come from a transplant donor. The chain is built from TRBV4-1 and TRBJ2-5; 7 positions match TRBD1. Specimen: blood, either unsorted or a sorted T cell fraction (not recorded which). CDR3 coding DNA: TGCGCCAGCAGAGACCGGGGACAGAGCTTC. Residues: CASRDRGQSF.